Shown below are 15 T cell receptor beta chains from a single sample sequenced in a study of blood T cell repertoires in COVID-19. Clones were sequenced by immunoSEQ multiplex PCR, and TCRdb holds only the in-frame ones, with some missing. Here the sample spans 150,000 to 200,000 clones, almost 80% being singletons. The sample taken for sequencing was peripheral blood. These receptors were collected from a man aged 55 to 70 with active or convalescent COVID-19.

V gene TRBV12-5 combines with J gene TRBJ1-5; 7 nucleotides align to TRBD1. There are 12 residues in the CDR3. V shed 6 bases and J 10 bases; nucleotides not matched to a gene: 6. Germline CDR1 LGHNT, CDR2 FRNRAP. CDR3 nucleotides: TGTGCTAGTGGGACAGGGTTTAGCCCCCAGCATTTT. Translation: CASGTGFSPQHF.

The chain uses TRBV19 and TRBJ1-1; 8 bases are shared with TRBD1. V dropped 5 bases and J dropped 1; count of bases not matched to a gene: 9. Germline CDR1 and CDR2: LNHDA and SQIVND (reference sequence). This CDR3 has 16 residues. The CDR3 nucleotides are TGTGCCAGTAGTCCGAGGACAGGGTGGACGAACACTGAAGCTTTCTTT. Protein: CASSPRTGWTNTEAFF.

The J gene is TRBJ2-1, the V gene TRBV5-1; 12 bases match TRBD2. Germline-derived CDR1 and CDR2 are SGHRS and YFSETQ. J was trimmed by 3 bases and V by 4 bases; bases with no gene match: 8. CDR3 length: 17 amino acids. CDR3 residues: CASSTTSGRSLYNEQFF. Here the CDR3 DNA reads TGCGCCAGCAGCACGACTAGCGGGAGAAGCCTCTACAATGAGCAGTTCTTC.

This clone showed up just a few times. CDR3 protein: CATSPPLAGGKDTQYF. CDR3 DNA sequence: TGTGCCACCAGCCCTCCACTAGCGGGCGGAAAAGATACGCAGTATTTT. The rearrangement uses TRBV24-1 and TRBJ2-3; 9 bases fit TRBD2. CDR1 is KGHDR and CDR2 is SFDVKD in the germline V gene. The CDR3 covers 16 residues. Trimming took 7 bases from V and 5 from J; bases not matched to a gene: 12.

The chain combines TRBV6-6 with TRBJ2-2; a possible D gene is TRBD1 (5 bases). The CDR3 contains 17 residues. The V end lost 5 bases, the J end lost 5 bases, and 21 bases lay between the germline ends. Germline V gene data show CDR1 as MNHNY and CDR2 as SVGAGI (reference sequence). This CDR3 reads CASSPSRQGVKTGELFF. As DNA, the CDR3 is TGTGCCAGCAGTCCCAGCCGGCAGGGTGTAAAAACCGGGGAGCTGTTTTTT.

V is TRBV7-9 and J is TRBJ1-2; D is perhaps TRBD1 (6 bases). Germline CDR1 reads SEHNR; CDR2 reads FQNEAQ (reference sequence). The CDR3 has 14 residues. The CDR3 sequence: CASERQQGHSGYTF. CDR3 sequence (DNA): TGTGCGAGCGAGCGTCAACAGGGTCATAGCGGCTACACCTTC.

The chain has TRBV9 and TRBJ2-7; a weak D match, TRBD1 (5 bases). The CDR3 is 14 residues long. The germline V gene has CDR1 SGDLS and CDR2 YYNGEE. The V gene lost 0 bases and the J gene lost 6 bases, with 13 bases spanning the gap. The CDR3 coding sequence is TGTGCCAGCAGCGTAGATCCTAGAAGGGGCGAGCAGTACTTC. It translates to CASSVDPRRGEQYF.

The chain uses TRBV4-2 and TRBJ2-3; D is possibly TRBD2 (5 bases). Trimming took off 1 base at V and 1 base at J, with 12 bases between the two ends. The CDR3 is 16 amino acids. From germline, CDR1 is LGHNA and CDR2 YNFKEQ. The CDR3 loop is CASSQVRGPRTDTQYF. The CDR3 DNA reads as TGTGCCAGCAGCCAAGTACGGGGTCCACGCACAGATACGCAGTATTTT.

With respect to this clone: The sample contains more than one DNA sequence encoding this CDR3. V gene TRBV2 combines with J gene TRBJ2-1; a weak D match, TRBD2 (6 bases). The CDR3 runs 15 residues. Looked up from germline, CDR1 is SNHLY and CDR2 is FYNNEI. V dropped 6 bases and J dropped 0 bases, with 12 bases sitting between them. The CDR3 region is CASRVGGGSYNEQFF. CDR3 nucleotides: TGTGCCAGCAGGGTCGGGGGAGGCTCCTACAATGAGCAGTTCTTC.

The V gene is TRBV6-5, the J gene TRBJ1-6, with unresolved D. V lost 2 bases, J lost 9 bases, and 5 bases lay in between. The CDR3 is 12 amino acids. Germline lookup yields CDR1 MNHEY and CDR2 SVGAGI. DNA of the CDR3: TGTGCCAGCAGTTACGGTAGTTCACCCCTCCACTTT. It specifies CASSYGSSPLHF.

CDR3 sequence (DNA): TGTGCCAGCAGTTTAGGAGACAGGGTTTCTGACACTGAAGCTTTCTTT. Protein: CASSLGDRVSDTEAFF. V and J are TRBV28 and TRBJ1-1, with TRBD1 identical over 7 bases. V was clipped by 2 bases and J by 3 bases; unmatched bases: 9. The CDR3 loop spans 16 amino acids. CDR1 MDHEN and CDR2 SYDVKM come from the germline V gene.

The J gene is TRBJ1-5, the V gene TRBV7-8, with D perhaps TRBD1 (5 bases). This CDR3 contains 16 residues. CDR1 and CDR2 from the germline V gene are SGHVS and FQNEAQ. The V end lost 0 bases, the J end lost 3 bases, and 12 bases lay between the germline ends. CDR3: CASSLARVILNQPQHF. The CDR3 nucleotides read TGTGCCAGCAGCTTAGCCAGGGTAATCCTCAATCAGCCCCAGCATTTT.

The chain recombines TRBV10-3 with TRBJ2-1; 13 nucleotides align to TRBD2. The CDR3 spans 17 residues. Trimming took 0 bases from V and 10 from J; bases not matched to a gene: 9. CDR1 and CDR2 (germline): ENHRY, SYGVKD. As DNA, the CDR3 is TGTGCCATCAGTGAGTCGTCGGGACTAGCGGGAAGAGAGGAGCAGTTCTTC. The encoded protein is CAISESSGLAGREEQFF.

At least ten counts were recorded for this clone. The V gene is TRBV19, the J gene TRBJ2-1, with 7 nucleotides matching TRBD1. The CDR3 is 13 amino acids. With V trimmed by 8 bases and J by 10 bases, 11 bases remained unmatched. Germline loops: CDR1 LNHDA, CDR2 SQIVND (reference sequence). CDR3: CASGKTGVREQFF. CDR3 nucleotide sequence: TGTGCCAGTGGGAAAACAGGGGTGCGGGAGCAGTTCTTC.

This clone was seen only a few times. The chain links TRBV4-3 to TRBJ2-2; 10 bases align to TRBD2. The CDR3 sequence is 17 residues long. Germline lookup yields CDR1 LGHNA and CDR2 YSLEER. Trimming took 3 bases from V and 5 from J; bases not matched to a gene: 9. The CDR3 region has the DNA TGCGCCAGCAGCCAGGACCCTAGCGGGAGCATGACCGGGGAGCTGTTTTTT. It is translated as CASSQDPSGSMTGELFF.